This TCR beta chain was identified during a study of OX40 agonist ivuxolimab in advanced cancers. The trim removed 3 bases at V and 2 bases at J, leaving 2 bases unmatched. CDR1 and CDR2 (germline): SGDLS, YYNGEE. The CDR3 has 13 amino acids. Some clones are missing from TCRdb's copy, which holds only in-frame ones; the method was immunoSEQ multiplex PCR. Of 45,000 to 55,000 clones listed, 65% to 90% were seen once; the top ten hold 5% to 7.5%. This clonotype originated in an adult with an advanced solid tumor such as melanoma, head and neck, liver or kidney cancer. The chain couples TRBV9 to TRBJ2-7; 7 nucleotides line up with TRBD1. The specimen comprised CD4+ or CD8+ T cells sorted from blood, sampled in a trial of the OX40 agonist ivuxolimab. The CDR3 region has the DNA TGTGCCAGCAGCGCCGGGACAGCCTACGAGCAGTACTTC. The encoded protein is CASSAGTAYEQYF. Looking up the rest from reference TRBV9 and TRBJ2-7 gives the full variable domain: DSGVTQTPKHLITATGQRVTLRCSPRSGDLSVYWYQQSLDQGLQFLIQYYNGEERAKGNILERFSAQQFPDLHSELNLSSLELGDSALYFCASSAGTAYEQYFGPGTRLTVT.